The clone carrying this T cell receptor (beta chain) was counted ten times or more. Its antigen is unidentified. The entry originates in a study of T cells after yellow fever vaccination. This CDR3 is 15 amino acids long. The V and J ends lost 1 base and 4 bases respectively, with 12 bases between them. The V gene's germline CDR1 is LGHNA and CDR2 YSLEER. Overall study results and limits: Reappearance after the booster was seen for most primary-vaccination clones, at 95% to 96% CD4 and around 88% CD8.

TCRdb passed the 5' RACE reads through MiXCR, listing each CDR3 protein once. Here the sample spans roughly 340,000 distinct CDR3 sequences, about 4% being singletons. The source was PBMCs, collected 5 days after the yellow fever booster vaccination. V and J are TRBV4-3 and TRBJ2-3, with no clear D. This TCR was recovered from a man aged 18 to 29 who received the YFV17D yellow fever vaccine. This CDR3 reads CASSQVWDGADTQYF. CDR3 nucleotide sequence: TGCGCCAGCAGCCAAGTATGGGATGGAGCAGATACGCAGTATTTT.